Below, 16 T cell receptor beta chains from the same sample are listed, as sequenced in a study of T-cell memory formation after mild COVID-19. TCRdb reprocessed the 5' RACE reads via MiXCR and lists one record per CDR3 protein. In the table there are a few hundred thousand distinct CDR3 sequences, approximately 19% of which are singletons. Source material: PBMCs or a T cell subset sorted from them (not recorded which). The source of these receptors is a man aged 18 to 29 who had mild COVID-19 (a few samples of this study predate the infection). Cell type and time point are not known.

This clonotype occurred a few times. The chain combines TRBV5-1 with TRBJ1-1; D remains unclear. Deletions cut 4 bases from V and 3 bases from J, with 16 bases between. The CDR3 totals 15 residues. The germline V gene encodes CDR1 SGHRS and CDR2 YFSETQ. Here the CDR3 reads CASSAVGPPDTEAFF. Here the CDR3 DNA reads TGCGCCAGCAGCGCCGTCGGGCCGCCGGACACTGAAGCTTTCTTT.

The gene calls are TRBV27 and TRBJ1-4; 7 bases align to TRBD1. Looked up from germline, CDR1 is MNHEY and CDR2 is SMNVEV (reference sequence). CDR3 size: 17 residues. J gave up 4 bases and V 3 bases, and 11 bases lay outside the gene matches. As DNA, the CDR3 is TGTGCCAGCAGTTTCACAGGGGTATCATCAGTTAATGAAAAACTGTTTTTT. As protein: CASSFTGVSSVNEKLFF.

The chain uses TRBV12-3 or TRBV12-4 and TRBJ2-1; D gene uncertain. The CDR3 loop spans 14 amino acids. V was pared by 4 bases and J by 3 bases, with 10 bases between. CDR3 nucleotide sequence: TGTGCCAGCAGTTCTTACGCAAGCTACAATGAGCAGTTCTTC. This translates into CASSSYASYNEQFF.

This clonotype was detected a few times. The J gene is TRBJ2-3, the V gene TRBV4-2, with D perhaps given as TRBD1 or TRBD2 (5 bases each). This CDR3 spans 16 amino acids. The V end was cut by 4 bases, the J end by 3 bases, with 17 bases between. Germline CDR1 is LGHNA and CDR2 is YNFKEQ. CDR3 in DNA: TGTGCCAGCAGCCCACAGTCTGGGGGATGGACAGATACGCAGTATTTT. It is translated as CASSPQSGGWTDTQYF.

The chain links TRBV20-1 to TRBJ2-7; D unresolved. Per germline, CDR1 DFQATT and CDR2 SNEGSKA (reference sequence). The CDR3 loop spans 12 amino acids. V lost 1 base and J 4 bases, leaving 8 bases between the germline ends. This CDR3 reads CSARGGPYEQYF. In DNA, the CDR3 is TGCAGTGCTAGAGGCGGTCCATACGAGCAGTACTTC.

The chain employs TRBV18 and TRBJ2-4, with D perhaps being TRBD1 or TRBD2 (5 bases each). Germline CDR1 KGHSH, CDR2 LQKENI. This CDR3 region has 16 residues. Trimming removed 0 bases from V and 3 bases from J, with 12 bases in between. CDR3 region: CASSPPGQEGKNIQYF. The CDR3 region has the DNA TGTGCCAGCTCACCACCGGGGCAAGAGGGCAAAAACATTCAGTACTTC.

This chain connects TRBV28 to TRBJ1-1, with 9 bases matching TRBD1. From germline, CDR1 is MDHEN and CDR2 SYDVKM. The CDR3 is made up of 14 amino acids. Losses at the gene ends were 5 bases for V and 5 bases for J; bases not matched to a gene: 6. The CDR3 nucleotides are TGTGCCAGCAGTGGTGGACAGGGGTGGACTGAAGCTTTCTTT. Translation: CASSGGQGWTEAFF.

The chain uses TRBV3-1 and TRBJ1-3; D possibly corresponds to TRBD1 (6 bases). Germline V lookup: CDR1 LGHDT, CDR2 YNNKEL (reference sequence). The CDR3 extends over 17 amino acids. V was pared by 2 bases and J by 0 bases, with 14 bases between. As DNA, the CDR3 is TGTGCCAGCAGCCAACGAGTGTTAGGGGGCTCTGGAAACACCATATATTTT. It encodes CASSQRVLGGSGNTIYF. Combining the CDR3 with reference TRBV3-1 and TRBJ1-3 gives the whole variable domain DTAVSQTPKYLVTQMGNDKSIKCEQNLGHDTMYWYKQDSKKFLKIMFSYNNKELIINETVPNRFSPKSPDKAHLNLHINSLELGDSAVYFCASSQRVLGGSGNTIYFGEGSWLTVV.

This clonotype has only a few counts. This chain connects TRBV6-5 to TRBJ1-3; D is ambiguous. CDR1 is MNHEY, CDR2 SVGAGI, per germline. With 4 bases removed from V and 4 bases from J, the gap between germline ends came to 11 bases. The CDR3 runs 14 residues. The CDR3 DNA sequence: TGTGCCAGCAGTTCTAGGGAATCCGGAAACACCATATATTTT. Translating gives CASSSRESGNTIYF.

This clonotype was detected only a few times. The chain links TRBV18 to TRBJ2-3, with D unclear. The germline V and J ends were trimmed by 3 bases and 0 bases, with 7 bases remaining between them. The CDR3 loop spans 14 amino acids. The germline V gene encodes CDR1 KGHSH and CDR2 LQKENI. The CDR3 loop is CASSPEVSTDTQYF. CDR3 nucleotide sequence: TGTGCCAGCTCACCGGAAGTTAGCACAGATACGCAGTATTTT.

This sequence joins TRBV12-3 or TRBV12-4 and TRBJ2-1; D might be TRBD2 (6 bases). With 6 bases removed from V and 4 bases from J, the gap between germline ends came to 16 bases. The CDR3 contains 15 residues. The CDR3 loop is CASSNWGGVYNEQFF. The CDR3 DNA follows: TGTGCCAGCAGCAACTGGGGCGGGGTTTACAATGAGCAGTTCTTC.

The V call is TRBV4-1, the J call TRBJ1-1; D gene unclear. This CDR3 comprises 15 residues. Trimming left V 1 base short and J 5 bases short, with 14 bases between. Germline V CDR1 and CDR2: MGHRA, YSYEKL. The CDR3 region has the DNA TGCGCCAGCAGCCAAGCACGATTGGAGCAGACTGAAGCTTTCTTT. It encodes CASSQARLEQTEAFF.

Only a few counts were recorded for this clonotype. The chain couples TRBV29-1 to TRBJ2-5; D is unclear. Germline CDR1 and CDR2: SQVTM and ANQGSEA. This CDR3 is built from 15 residues. V gave up 4 bases and J gave up 3 bases, with 18 bases separating them. The CDR3 protein is CSVGGLASGEETQYF. The DNA of the CDR3 is TGCAGCGTTGGAGGTTTGGCGTCCGGAGAAGAGACCCAGTACTTC.

The chain combines TRBV28 with TRBJ2-7; D not certain. Trimming shortened V by 10 bases and J by 0 bases, and 16 bases separated the two germline ends. The CDR3 contains 14 residues. The V gene's germline CDR1 is MDHEN and CDR2 SYDVKM. CDR3 in DNA: TGTGCCACCCGCCCGGCAGCCAGCTCCTACGAGCAGTACGTC. Protein: CATRPAASSYEQYV.

The gene calls are TRBV29-1 and TRBJ1-1; perhaps TRBD1 as D (6 bases). V lost 7 bases to trimming and J lost 1 base, with 13 bases between them. The CDR3 spans 13 residues. The germline V gene encodes CDR1 SQVTM and CDR2 ANQGSEA. CDR3 residues: CSAYTGRNTEAFF. For the CDR3, the DNA is TGCAGCGCATATACAGGGAGGAACACTGAAGCTTTCTTT.

The chain carries TRBV28 and TRBJ2-7, with TRBD2 identical over 11 bases. This CDR3 comprises 14 residues. With V trimmed by 6 bases and J by 2 bases, 3 bases remained unmatched. From germline, CDR1 is MDHEN and CDR2 SYDVKM. CDR3 coding DNA: TGTGCCAGCAGCAATAGCGGGGGGGCCTACGAGCAGTACTTC. This gives the protein CASSNSGGAYEQYF.